This TCR beta chain was retrieved from a study of graft-versus-host responses after intestinal transplantation. As for the study in general: Multivisceral, liver-intestinal, or isolated intestinal transplants were received by the recipients. Following induction with anti-thymocyte globulin, all recipients were given tacrolimus and steroids for about 3 years.

Processing released intraepithelial and lamina propria lymphocytes from the graft tissue. Here immunoSEQ multiplex PCR was the method, and the copy in TCRdb shows in-frame clones only, minus some. Among 35,000 to 40,000 clones, about 85% were seen once, and the ten largest hold under 20%. About this clone itself: Its antigen is currently unknown.

This CDR3 contains 13 residues. Per germline, CDR1 MNHEY and CDR2 SMNVEV (reference sequence). Trimming stripped 3 bases from V and 4 bases from J, with 4 bases between. General observations from the study: Some GvH clones were seen earlier in gut or blood, suggesting intestinal origin. Allografts carried high graft-versus-host to host-versus-graft clonal ratios in patients having graft-donor T cell macrochimerism.

Source: ileum tissue, taken around 190 days after intestinal transplant. This sequence joins TRBV27 and TRBJ2-6; D not resolved. This TCR came from a human patient who received an intestinal transplant, so some T cells may come from the graft donor. This chain's CDR3 is CASSLAGANVLTF. The CDR3 coding sequence is TGTGCCAGCAGTTTGGCGGGGGCCAACGTCCTGACTTTC.